Below, one T cell receptor beta chain is given with its context. The antigen is undetermined. This same CDR3 is encoded by further DNA sequences in the sample. The CDR3 totals 15 residues. The germline V gene has CDR1 MDHEN and CDR2 SYDVKM. The V segment lost 1 base and the J segment 3 bases; nucleotides outside the gene matches: 1. This sample is drawn from a study of cytomegalovirus exposure and HLA in healthy donors. General study results and limits: Association of 16,951 TCR beta sequences with HLA alleles was found at 0.05 false discovery rate in a later analysis. Confirmation in vitro established that three CMV-associated chains were specific for CMV antigens. The productive fraction for most TCR beta V segments was about 90% or about 30% in an earlier analysis.

Those who donated were healthy bone marrow donors. Primers for the PCR totalled 60 Vbeta and 13 Jbeta. The method was immunoSEQ multiplex PCR; TCRdb's version includes in-frame clones alone and lacks a portion of them. The sample holds 130,000 to 150,000 clones, 65% to 85% seen once. Sequenced material: PBMCs. The receptor was isolated from a woman between 40 and 55 years old in good health and CMV-seropositive. The chain employs TRBV28 and TRBJ2-3, with 10 bases matching TRBD2. CDR3 in amino acids: CASSLLAGGTDTQYF. Here the CDR3 DNA reads TGTGCCAGCAGTTTATTAGCGGGAGGAACAGATACGCAGTATTTT.